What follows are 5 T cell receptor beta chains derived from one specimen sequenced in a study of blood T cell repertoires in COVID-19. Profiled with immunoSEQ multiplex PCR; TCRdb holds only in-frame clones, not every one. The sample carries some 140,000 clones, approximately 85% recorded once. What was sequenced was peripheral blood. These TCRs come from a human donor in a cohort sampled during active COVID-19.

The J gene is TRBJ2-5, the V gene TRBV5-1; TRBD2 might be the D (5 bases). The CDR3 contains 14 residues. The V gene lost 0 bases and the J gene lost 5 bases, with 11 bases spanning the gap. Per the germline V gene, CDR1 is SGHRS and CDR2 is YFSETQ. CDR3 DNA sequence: TGCGCCAGCAGCTTGGCGATAGCGTGGGAGACCCAGTACTTC. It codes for CASSLAIAWETQYF.

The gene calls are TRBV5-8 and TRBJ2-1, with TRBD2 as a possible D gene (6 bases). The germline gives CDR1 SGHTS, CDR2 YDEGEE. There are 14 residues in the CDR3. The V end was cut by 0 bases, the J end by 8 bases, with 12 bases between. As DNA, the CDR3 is TGTGCCAGCAGCTTGGGACTCACGGGGGATGAGCAGTTCTTC. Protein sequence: CASSLGLTGDEQFF.

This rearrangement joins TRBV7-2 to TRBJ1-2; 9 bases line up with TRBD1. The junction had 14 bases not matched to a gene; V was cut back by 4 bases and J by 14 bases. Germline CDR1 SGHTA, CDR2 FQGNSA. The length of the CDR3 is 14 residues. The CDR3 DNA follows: TGTGCCAGCAGCTCCCAAGGGACAGGGAGTTTATCTACCTTC. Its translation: CASSSQGTGSLSTF.

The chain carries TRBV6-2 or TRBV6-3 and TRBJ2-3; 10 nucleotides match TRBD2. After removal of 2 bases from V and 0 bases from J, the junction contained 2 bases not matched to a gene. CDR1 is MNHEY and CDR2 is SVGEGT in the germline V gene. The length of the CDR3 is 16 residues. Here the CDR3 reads CASSYGLAASTDTQYF. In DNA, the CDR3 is TGTGCCAGCAGTTACGGACTAGCGGCAAGCACAGATACGCAGTATTTT.

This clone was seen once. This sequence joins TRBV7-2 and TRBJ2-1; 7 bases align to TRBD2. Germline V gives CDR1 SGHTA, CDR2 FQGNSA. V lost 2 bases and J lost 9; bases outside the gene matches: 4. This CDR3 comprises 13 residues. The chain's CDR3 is CASSLYWGGEQFF. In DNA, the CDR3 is TGTGCCAGCAGCTTATATTGGGGGGGTGAGCAGTTCTTC.